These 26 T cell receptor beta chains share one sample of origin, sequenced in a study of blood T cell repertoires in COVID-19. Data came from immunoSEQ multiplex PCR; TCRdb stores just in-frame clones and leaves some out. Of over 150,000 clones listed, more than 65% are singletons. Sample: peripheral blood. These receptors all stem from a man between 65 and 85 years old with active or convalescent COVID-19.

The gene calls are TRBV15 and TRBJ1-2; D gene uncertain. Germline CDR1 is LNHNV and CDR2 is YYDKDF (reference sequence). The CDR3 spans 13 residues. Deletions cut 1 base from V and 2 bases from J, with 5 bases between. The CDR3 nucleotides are TGTGCCACCAGCAGAGGGCAAAACTATGGCTACACCTTC. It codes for CATSRGQNYGYTF.

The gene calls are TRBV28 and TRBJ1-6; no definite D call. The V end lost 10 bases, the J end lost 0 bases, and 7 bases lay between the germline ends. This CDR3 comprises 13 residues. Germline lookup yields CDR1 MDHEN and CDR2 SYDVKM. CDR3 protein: CATWSSYNSPLHF. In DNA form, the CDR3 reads TGTGCCACCTGGAGCTCCTATAATTCACCCCTCCACTTT.

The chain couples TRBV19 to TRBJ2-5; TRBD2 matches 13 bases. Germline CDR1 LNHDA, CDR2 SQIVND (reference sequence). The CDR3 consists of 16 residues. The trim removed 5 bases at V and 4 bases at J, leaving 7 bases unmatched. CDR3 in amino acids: CASSGLAGAAGETQYF. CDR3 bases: TGTGCCAGTAGTGGACTAGCGGGGGCCGCGGGAGAGACCCAGTACTTC. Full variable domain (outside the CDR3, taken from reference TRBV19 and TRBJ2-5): DGGITQSPKYLFRKEGQNVTLSCEQNLNHDAMYWYRQDPGQGLRLIYYSQIVNDFQKGDIAEGYSVSREKKESFPLTVTSAQKNPTAFYLCASSGLAGAAGETQYFGPGTRLLVL.

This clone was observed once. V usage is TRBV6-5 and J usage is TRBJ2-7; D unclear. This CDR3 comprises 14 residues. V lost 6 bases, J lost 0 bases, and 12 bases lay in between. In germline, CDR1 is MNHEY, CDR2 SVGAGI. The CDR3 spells CASSSNWSSYEQYF. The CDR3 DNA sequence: TGTGCCAGCAGCAGTAACTGGAGCTCCTACGAGCAGTACTTC.

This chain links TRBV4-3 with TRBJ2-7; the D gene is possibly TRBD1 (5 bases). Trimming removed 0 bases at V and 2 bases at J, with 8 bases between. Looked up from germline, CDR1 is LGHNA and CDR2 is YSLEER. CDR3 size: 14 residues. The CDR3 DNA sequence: TGCGCCAGCAGCCAAGATGTACAGGCCTACGAGCAGTACTTC. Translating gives CASSQDVQAYEQYF.

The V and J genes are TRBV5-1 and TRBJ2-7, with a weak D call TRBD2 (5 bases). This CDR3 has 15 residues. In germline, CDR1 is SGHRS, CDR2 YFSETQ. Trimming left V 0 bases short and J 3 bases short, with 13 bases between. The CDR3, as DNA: TGCGCCAGCAGCTTGGCCTTGGAGCGGAACTACGAGCAGTACTTC. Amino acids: CASSLALERNYEQYF.

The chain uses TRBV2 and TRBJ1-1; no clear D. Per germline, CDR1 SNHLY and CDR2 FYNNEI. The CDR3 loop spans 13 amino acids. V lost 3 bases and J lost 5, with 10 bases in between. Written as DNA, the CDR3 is TGTGCCAGCAGTGATGGCCCGGGGACTGAAGCTTTCTTT. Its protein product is CASSDGPGTEAFF.

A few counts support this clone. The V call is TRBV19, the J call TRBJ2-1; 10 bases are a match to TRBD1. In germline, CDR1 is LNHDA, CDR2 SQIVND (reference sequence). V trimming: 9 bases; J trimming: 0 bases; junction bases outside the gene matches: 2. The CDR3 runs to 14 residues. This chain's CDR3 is CASGQGDSYNEQFF. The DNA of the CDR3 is TGTGCCAGCGGACAGGGGGACTCCTACAATGAGCAGTTCTTC.

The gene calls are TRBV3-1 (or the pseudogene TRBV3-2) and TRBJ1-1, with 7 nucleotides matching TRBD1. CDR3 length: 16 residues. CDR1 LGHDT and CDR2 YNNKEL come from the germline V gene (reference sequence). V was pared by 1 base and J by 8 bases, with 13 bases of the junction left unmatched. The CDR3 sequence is CASSQAPWTGLGEAFF. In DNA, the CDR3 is TGTGCCAGCAGCCAAGCCCCCTGGACAGGCCTAGGAGAAGCTTTCTTT.

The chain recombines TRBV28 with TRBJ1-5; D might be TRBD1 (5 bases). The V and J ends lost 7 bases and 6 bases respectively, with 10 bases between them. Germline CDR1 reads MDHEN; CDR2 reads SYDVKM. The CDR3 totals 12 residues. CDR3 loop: CASTTDIQPQHF. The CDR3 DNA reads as TGTGCCAGCACCACGGACATTCAGCCCCAGCATTTT.

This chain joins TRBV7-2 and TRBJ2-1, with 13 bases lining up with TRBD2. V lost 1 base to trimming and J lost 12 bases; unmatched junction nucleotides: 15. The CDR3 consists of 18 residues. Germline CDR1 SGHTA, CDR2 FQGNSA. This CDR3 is CASSLVMGLAGRFKMQFF. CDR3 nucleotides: TGTGCCAGCAGCTTAGTGATGGGACTAGCGGGACGTTTCAAGATGCAGTTCTTC. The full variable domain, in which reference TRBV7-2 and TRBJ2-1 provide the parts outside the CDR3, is GAGVSQSPSNKVTEKGKDVELRCDPISGHTALYWYRQSLGQGLEFLIYFQGNSAPDKSGLPSDRFSAERTGGSVSTLTIQRTQQEDSAVYLCASSLVMGLAGRFKMQFFGPGTRLTVL.

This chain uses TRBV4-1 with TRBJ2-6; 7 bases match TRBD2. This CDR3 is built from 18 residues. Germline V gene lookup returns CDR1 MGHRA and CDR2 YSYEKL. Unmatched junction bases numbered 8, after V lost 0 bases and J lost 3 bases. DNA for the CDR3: TGCGCCAGCAGCCAAGAACCGGGGGGAGGCCTTGGGGCCAACGTCCTGACTTTC. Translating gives CASSQEPGGGLGANVLTF.

CDR3 loop: CASSLEGVTDTQYF. In DNA, the CDR3 is TGCGCCAGCAGCTTGGAGGGGGTCACAGATACGCAGTATTTT. This rearrangement joins TRBV5-1 to TRBJ2-3, with D maybe TRBD1 (6 bases). This CDR3 region has 14 residues. V was shortened by 0 bases and J by 2 bases, with 7 bases between the two germline ends. Looked up from germline, CDR1 is SGHRS and CDR2 is YFSETQ.

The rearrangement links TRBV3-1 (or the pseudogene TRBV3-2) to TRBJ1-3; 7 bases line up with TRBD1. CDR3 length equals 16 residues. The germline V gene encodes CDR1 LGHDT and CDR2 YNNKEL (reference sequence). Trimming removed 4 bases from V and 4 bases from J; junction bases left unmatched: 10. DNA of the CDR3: TGTGCCAGCAGCCCCAGACAGGGATTGTACGGAAACACCATATATTTT. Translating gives CASSPRQGLYGNTIYF.

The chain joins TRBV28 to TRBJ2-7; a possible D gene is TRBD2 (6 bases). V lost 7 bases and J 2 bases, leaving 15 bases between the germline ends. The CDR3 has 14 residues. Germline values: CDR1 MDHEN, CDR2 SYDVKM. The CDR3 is CASTPRDLAYEQYF. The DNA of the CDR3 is TGTGCCAGCACCCCGCGGGACTTAGCCTACGAGCAGTACTTC.

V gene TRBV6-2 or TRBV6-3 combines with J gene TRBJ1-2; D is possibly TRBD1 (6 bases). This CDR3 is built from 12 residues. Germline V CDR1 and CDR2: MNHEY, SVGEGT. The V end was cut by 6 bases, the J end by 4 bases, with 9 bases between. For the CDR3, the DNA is TGTGCCAGCAGCCAGGGGCTCTATGGCTACACCTTC. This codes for CASSQGLYGYTF.

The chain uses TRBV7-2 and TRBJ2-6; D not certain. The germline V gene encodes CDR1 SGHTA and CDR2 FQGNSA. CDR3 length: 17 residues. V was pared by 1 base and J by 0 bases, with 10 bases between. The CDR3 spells CASSLVSSSSGANVLTF. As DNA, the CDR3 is TGTGCCAGCAGCTTAGTTAGCTCCAGCTCTGGGGCCAACGTCCTGACTTTC.

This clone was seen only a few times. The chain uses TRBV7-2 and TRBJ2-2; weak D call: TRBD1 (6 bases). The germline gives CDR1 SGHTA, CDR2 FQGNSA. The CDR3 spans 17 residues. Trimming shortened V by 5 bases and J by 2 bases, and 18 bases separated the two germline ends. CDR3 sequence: CASSPFGWTANTGELFF. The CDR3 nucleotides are TGTGCCAGCAGCCCCTTCGGTTGGACAGCCAACACCGGGGAGCTGTTTTTT.

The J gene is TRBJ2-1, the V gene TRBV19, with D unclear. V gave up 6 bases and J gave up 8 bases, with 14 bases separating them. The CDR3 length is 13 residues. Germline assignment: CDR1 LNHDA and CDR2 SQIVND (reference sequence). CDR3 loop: CASSGYVVDEQFF. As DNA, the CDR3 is TGTGCCAGTAGCGGGTACGTGGTTGATGAGCAGTTCTTC.

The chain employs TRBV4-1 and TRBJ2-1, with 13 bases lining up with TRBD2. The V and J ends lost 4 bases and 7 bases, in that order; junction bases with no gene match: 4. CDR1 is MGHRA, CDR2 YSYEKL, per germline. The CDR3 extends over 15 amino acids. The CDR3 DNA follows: TGCGCCAGCAGCCCACTAGCGGGAGGGCGGAATGAGCAGTTCTTC. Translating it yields CASSPLAGGRNEQFF.

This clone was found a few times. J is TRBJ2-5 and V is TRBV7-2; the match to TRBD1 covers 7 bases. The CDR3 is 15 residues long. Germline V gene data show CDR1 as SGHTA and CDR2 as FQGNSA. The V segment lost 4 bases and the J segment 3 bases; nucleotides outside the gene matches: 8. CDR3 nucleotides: TGTGCCAGCAGCTCCCGGATGGGGACAGAAGAGACCCAGTACTTC. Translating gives CASSSRMGTEETQYF.

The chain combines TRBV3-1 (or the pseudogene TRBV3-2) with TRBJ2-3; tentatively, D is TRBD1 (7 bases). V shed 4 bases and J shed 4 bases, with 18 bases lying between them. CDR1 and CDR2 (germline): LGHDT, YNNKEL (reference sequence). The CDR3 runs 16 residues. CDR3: CASSPGTARGADTQYF. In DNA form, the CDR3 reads TGTGCCAGCAGCCCCGGGACAGCGAGGGGGGCAGATACGCAGTATTTT.

CDR3 in DNA: TGTGCCAGTAGTATAGTGGCTAGCGGACACAATGAGCAGTTCTTC. Protein: CASSIVASGHNEQFF. The J gene is TRBJ2-1, the V gene TRBV19, with 7 bases matching TRBD2. The ends lost 1 base at V and 5 bases at J; junction bases unmatched: 5. Germline assignment: CDR1 LNHDA and CDR2 SQIVND (reference sequence). The CDR3 is 15 residues long.

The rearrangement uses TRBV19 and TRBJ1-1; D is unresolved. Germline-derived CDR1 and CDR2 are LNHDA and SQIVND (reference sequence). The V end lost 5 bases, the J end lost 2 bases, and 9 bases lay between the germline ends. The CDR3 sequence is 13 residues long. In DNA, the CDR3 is TGTGCCAGTAGTCGAGCCTTAAACACTGAAGCTTTCTTT. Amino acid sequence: CASSRALNTEAFF.

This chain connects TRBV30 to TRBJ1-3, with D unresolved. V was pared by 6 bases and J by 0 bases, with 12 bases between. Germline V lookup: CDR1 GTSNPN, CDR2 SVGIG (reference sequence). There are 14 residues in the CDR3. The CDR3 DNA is TGTGCCTGCAATATGGACTTCTCTGGAAACACCATATATTTT. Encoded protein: CACNMDFSGNTIYF.

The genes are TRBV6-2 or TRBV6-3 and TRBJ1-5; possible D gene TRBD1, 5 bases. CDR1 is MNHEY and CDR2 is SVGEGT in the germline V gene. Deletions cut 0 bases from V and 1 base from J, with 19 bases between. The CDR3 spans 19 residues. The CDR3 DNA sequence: TGTGCCAGCAGTTACTCCTCGTCCCAGGGAATACGGAGCAATCAGCCCCAGCATTTT. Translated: CASSYSSSQGIRSNQPQHF.